Listed here are 11 T cell receptor beta chains from one sample, sequenced in a study of human T cells and chemical hapten exposure. Time point described: healthy volunteer bleed at 6 weeks. The authors' total RNA extraction used unfractionated whole blood. TCRdb reprocessed the RACE reads with MiXCR, giving one entry per CDR3 protein. Counted here are some 65,000 distinct CDR3 sequences, around 6.1% occurring once; the ten biggest clones make up just under 3.5%. Sequenced: whole blood. Receptors were obtained from a female donor in good health. Some clones in this sample may be carry-over from other donors' samples.

Many counts were recorded for this clonotype. The rearrangement links TRBV6-2 or TRBV6-3 to TRBJ2-7; 8 positions agree with TRBD1. CDR3 length: 14 residues. Per germline, CDR1 MNHEY and CDR2 SVGEGT. V lost 10 bases, J lost 4 bases, and 12 bases stayed unmatched. The CDR3 here is CATKYGQGVYEQYF. The CDR3 coding sequence is TGTGCCACCAAATATGGACAGGGCGTTTACGAGCAGTACTTC.

This clonotype has ten or more counts. The rearrangement links TRBV4-3 to TRBJ1-3, with D possibly being TRBD1 (6 bases). The length of the CDR3 is 14 residues. V was cut by 3 bases and J by 0 bases, with 6 bases left in between. Per the germline V gene, CDR1 is LGHNA and CDR2 is YSLEER. The CDR3 loop reads CASSQDSSGNTIYF. In DNA, the CDR3 is TGCGCCAGCAGCCAGGACAGCTCTGGAAACACCATATATTTT.

This clonotype appeared many times. V and J are TRBV4-1 and TRBJ2-3; 8 nucleotides agree with TRBD2. Germline CDR1 reads MGHRA; CDR2 reads YSYEKL. V lost 0 bases and J lost 6; bases outside the gene matches: 11. The CDR3 is 17 amino acids. CDR3 in amino acids: CASSQDWSGGPRDTQYF. The DNA of the CDR3 is TGCGCCAGCAGCCAAGATTGGTCGGGAGGGCCGAGGGATACGCAGTATTTT.

The chain employs TRBV28 and TRBJ1-3; D unclear. Trimming cost V 3 bases and J 0 bases, with 9 bases left between them. The CDR3 spans 15 residues. CDR1 MDHEN and CDR2 SYDVKM come from the germline V gene. Written as DNA, the CDR3 is TGTGCCAGCAGTTTTTATCGGAACTCTGGAAACACCATATATTTT. It is translated as CASSFYRNSGNTIYF.

Many counts were recorded for this clonotype. This chain links TRBV11-2 with TRBJ2-4; 7 nucleotides agree with TRBD1. The CDR3 contains 14 residues. Trimming removed 3 bases from V and 7 bases from J; junction bases left unmatched: 6. CDR1 and CDR2 from the germline V gene are SGHAT and FQNNGV. The CDR3 loop is CASSLGTAINIQYF. The DNA for the CDR3 is TGTGCCAGCAGCTTGGGGACAGCCATTAACATTCAGTACTTC.

This clonotype was counted many times. The rearrangement uses TRBV9 and TRBJ1-6; the D gene is possibly TRBD1 (5 bases). This CDR3 is built from 13 residues. V was pared by 3 bases and J by 6 bases, with 7 bases between. Germline V gives CDR1 SGDLS, CDR2 YYNGEE. The CDR3 loop reads CASSGQGNSPLHF. The CDR3 coding sequence is TGTGCCAGCAGCGGGCAGGGTAATTCACCCCTCCACTTT.

This clonotype has only a few counts. The chain couples TRBV3-1 to TRBJ2-3; the match to TRBD2 covers 7 bases. CDR3 length: 16 residues. Germline trimming cut 1 base from V and 4 bases from J; bases unmatched to any gene: 8. In germline, CDR1 is LGHDT, CDR2 YNNKEL (reference sequence). CDR3 sequence (DNA): TGTGCCAGCAGCCAAGGATTTGCGGGAGTGGCAGATACGCAGTATTTT. Protein sequence: CASSQGFAGVADTQYF.

The chain recombines TRBV6-5 with TRBJ1-1; possibly TRBD1 for D (5 bases). Germline CDR1 and CDR2: MNHEY and SVGAGI. Trimming removed 0 bases at V and 7 bases at J, with 6 bases between. The CDR3 is 12 residues long. The DNA of the CDR3 is TGTGCCAGCAGTTACTCCGGGGGTGAAGCTTTCTTT. Translating gives CASSYSGGEAFF.

In its sample, this clonotype was seen many times. J is TRBJ2-1 and V is TRBV28; D remains unclear. V was trimmed by 3 bases and J by 9 bases, leaving 3 bases between them. The CDR3 totals 10 residues. Germline V CDR1 and CDR2: MDHEN, SYDVKM. Written as DNA, the CDR3 is TGTGCCAGCAGTTTGGGTGAGCAGTTCTTC. Amino acid sequence: CASSLGEQFF.

This clonotype showed up many times. This rearrangement joins TRBV24-1 to TRBJ2-3, with TRBD1 matching over 8 bases. This CDR3 has 13 residues. With V trimmed by 1 base and J by 11 bases, 4 bases remained unmatched. Germline-derived CDR1 and CDR2 are KGHDR and SFDVKD. The CDR3 protein is CATSDFRGPRQYF. The CDR3 DNA reads as TGTGCCACCAGTGATTTCAGGGGGCCAAGGCAGTATTTT.

This clonotype was recorded many times. The rearrangement joins TRBV6-6 to TRBJ2-7; TRBD1 matches at 12 bases. Germline values: CDR1 MNHNY, CDR2 SVGAGI (reference sequence). The CDR3 has 16 amino acids. After removal of 6 bases from V and 7 bases from J, the junction contained 13 bases not matched to a gene. The CDR3 bases are TGTGCCAGCAGCTCCGGTCCGGGACAGGGGGCAGGGGAGCAGTACTTC. Translated: CASSSGPGQGAGEQYF.